Below are 6 T cell receptor beta chains sequenced from a single sample in a study of cytomegalovirus exposure and HLA in healthy donors. PCR was performed using 60 Vbeta and 13 Jbeta primers. The data were produced by immunoSEQ multiplex PCR, yet TCRdb's version contains in-frame clones alone and is incomplete. This table has under 95,000 clones, roughly 80% appearing once. Sequenced material: PBMCs. Source of these receptors: a male donor in good health and CMV-seronegative.

This clone was seen once. The chain couples TRBV6-1 to TRBJ2-5; 7 positions match TRBD2. Gene TRBJ2-7 matches the end of the DNA better, so the J call may be wrong. This CDR3 comprises 16 residues. Germline CDR1 and CDR2: MNHNS and SASEGT. The CDR3: CASSDPGAGVMYEQYF. The CDR3 DNA reads as TGTGCCAGCAGTGACCCTGGGGCGGGAGTAATGTACGAGCAGTACTTC.

The CDR3 protein is CASSQGTIGVNTEAFF. In DNA form, the CDR3 reads TGTGCCAGCAGCCAAGGGACCATCGGGGTGAACACTGAAGCTTTCTTT. The rearrangement links TRBV14 to TRBJ1-1; D gene uncertain. Germline loops: CDR1 SGHDN, CDR2 FVKESK. Trimming left V 1 base short and J 0 bases short, with 12 bases between. This CDR3 comprises 16 residues. The whole variable domain, remainder taken from reference TRBV14 and TRBJ1-1, is EAGVTQFPSHSVIEKGQTVTLRCDPISGHDNLYWYRRVMGKEIKFLLHFVKESKQDESGMPNNRFLAERTGGTYSTLKVQPAELEDSGVYFCASSQGTIGVNTEAFFGQGTRLTVV.

The chain has TRBV29-1 and TRBJ1-5; D might be TRBD1 (6 bases). V lost 4 bases and J 4 bases, leaving 8 bases between the germline ends. CDR3 length: 12 residues. Germline V gene data show CDR1 as SQVTM and CDR2 as ANQGSEA. The CDR3 bases are TGCAGCGTTGGGACAGCAAATCAGCCCCAGCATTTT. It codes for CSVGTANQPQHF.

J is TRBJ1-1 and V is TRBV18; no clear D gene. Trimming took 1 base from V and 1 from J, leaving 4 bases between them. Germline CDR1 KGHSH, CDR2 LQKENI. This CDR3 comprises 13 residues. CDR3 nucleotide sequence: TGTGCCAGCTCACCACAGCAGAACACTGAAGCTTTCTTT. Its translation: CASSPQQNTEAFF. The whole variable domain, remainder taken from reference TRBV18 and TRBJ1-1, is NAGVMQNPRHLVRRRGQEARLRCSPMKGHSHVYWYRQLPEEGLKFMVYLQKENIIDESGMPKERFSAEFPKEGPSILRIQQVVRGDSAAYFCASSPQQNTEAFFGQGTRLTVV.

The chain combines TRBV6-1 with TRBJ2-7, with 8 bases matching TRBD2. The CDR3 length is 12 residues. Germline CDR1 is MNHNS and CDR2 is SASEGT. V shed 4 bases, J shed 5 bases, and the junction held 1 base outside the gene matches. The CDR3 DNA is TGTGCCAGCAGTGGGACTAGCAACGAGCAGTACTTC. As protein: CASSGTSNEQYF.

The chain combines TRBV29-1 with TRBJ2-7; D unclear. The CDR3 runs to 12 residues. Trimming cost V 4 bases and J 3 bases, with 10 bases left between them. CDR1 is SQVTM and CDR2 is ANQGSEA in the germline V gene. CDR3: CSVGRTYYEQYF. DNA of the CDR3: TGCAGCGTTGGGAGAACCTACTACGAGCAGTACTTC.